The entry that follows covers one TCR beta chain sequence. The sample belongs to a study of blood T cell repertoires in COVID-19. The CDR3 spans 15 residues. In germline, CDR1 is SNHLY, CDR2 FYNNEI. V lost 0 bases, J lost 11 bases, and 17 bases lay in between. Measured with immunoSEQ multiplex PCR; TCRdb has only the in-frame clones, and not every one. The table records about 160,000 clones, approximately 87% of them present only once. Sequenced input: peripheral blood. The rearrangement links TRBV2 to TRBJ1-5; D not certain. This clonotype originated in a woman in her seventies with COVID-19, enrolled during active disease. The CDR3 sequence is CASSEARPAGSAQHF. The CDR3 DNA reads TGTGCCAGCAGTGAAGCGCGGCCAGCCGGGTCGGCCCAGCATTTT.